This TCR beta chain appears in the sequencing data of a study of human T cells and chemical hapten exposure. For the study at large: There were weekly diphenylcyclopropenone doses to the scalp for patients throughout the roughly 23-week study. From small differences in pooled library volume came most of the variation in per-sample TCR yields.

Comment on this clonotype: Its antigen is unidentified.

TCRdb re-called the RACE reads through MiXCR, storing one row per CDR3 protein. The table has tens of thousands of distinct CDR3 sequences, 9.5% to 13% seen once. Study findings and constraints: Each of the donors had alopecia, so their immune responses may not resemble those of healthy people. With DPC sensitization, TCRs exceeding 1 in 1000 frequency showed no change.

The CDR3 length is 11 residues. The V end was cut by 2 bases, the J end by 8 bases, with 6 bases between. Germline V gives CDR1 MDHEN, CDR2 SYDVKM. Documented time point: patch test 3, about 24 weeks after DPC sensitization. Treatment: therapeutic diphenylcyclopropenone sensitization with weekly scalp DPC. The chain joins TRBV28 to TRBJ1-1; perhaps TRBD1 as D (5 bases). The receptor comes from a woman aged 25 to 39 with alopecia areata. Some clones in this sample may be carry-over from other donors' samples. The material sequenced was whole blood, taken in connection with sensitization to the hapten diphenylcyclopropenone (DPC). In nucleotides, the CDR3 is TGTGCCAGCAGTTTAGGACAAGAAGCTTTCTTT. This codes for CASSLGQEAFF.